The TCR beta chain described here comes from a study of shared clonotypes between healthy human individuals. The data were produced by immunoSEQ multiplex PCR, yet TCRdb's version contains in-frame clones alone and is incomplete. The profile covers 530,000 or so clones, with almost 80% appearing a single time and around 13% taken by the ten largest. Sequencing was performed on PBMCs. The source of this sequence is a middle-aged woman in good health. Some clones in this sample may be carry-over from other donors' samples.

The CDR3 is CSGRDINYEQYF. In nucleotides, the CDR3 is TGCAGCGGGAGGGACATAAACTACGAGCAGTACTTC. The chain carries TRBV29-1 and TRBJ2-7; D is perhaps TRBD1 or TRBD2 (6 bases each). V was pared by 7 bases and J by 3 bases, with 13 bases between. Germline V CDR1 and CDR2: SQVTM, ANQGSEA. CDR3 size: 12 residues.